This is a list of T cell receptor beta chains from one sample in a study of blood T cell repertoires in COVID-19. This table comes from immunoSEQ multiplex PCR, and its TCRdb copy is limited to in-frame clones, with some not included. The data contain around 230,000 clones, 75% to 90% of them singletons. Sequenced sample: peripheral blood. These TCRs come from a man aged 35 to 55 with acute or convalescent COVID-19. Each CDR3 is given with its conserved first and last residue. D genes are given only for firm matches. Clone size, where shown, is once, few, many, or a class for clones that have expanded.

TRBJ2-7,TRBD1,-,TRBV4-1,CASSQDRGVVYEQYF,TGCGCCAGCAGCCAGGACAGGGGTGTAGTCTACGAGCAGTACTTC
TRBJ2-3,-,-,TRBV3-1/TRBV3-2,CASSPTSTSTDTQYF,TGTGCCAGCAGCCCTACTAGCACGAGCACAGATACGCAGTATTTT
TRBJ2-7,-,-,TRBV6-5,CASSYSRGARREQYF,TGTGCCAGCAGTTACTCCCGGGGGGCCCGCCGCGAGCAGTACTTC
TRBJ2-7,TRBD2,-,TRBV4-3,CASSREREGEQYF,TGCGCCAGCAGTCGGGAGCGGGAGGGCGAGCAGTACTTC
TRBJ2-7,-,-,TRBV14,CASSQDTLAGSGEQYF,TGTGCCAGCAGCCAAGATACGTTGGCAGGGTCAGGGGAGCAGTACTTC
TRBJ2-5,-,-,TRBV10-1,CASSGSGTTGETQYF,TGCGCCAGCAGTGGATCCGGGACAACTGGGGAGACCCAGTACTTC
TRBJ2-7,-,-,TRBV5-5,CASSLVPPKTYEQYF,TGTGCCAGCAGCCTGGTACCTCCTAAAACCTACGAGCAGTACTTC
TRBJ1-2,-,few,TRBV28,CASSLWQGRGGTYGYTF,TGTGCCAGCAGTTTATGGCAGGGACGGGGGGGAACCTATGGCTACACCTTC
TRBJ2-1,TRBD2,-,TRBV29-1,CSVTGRAGGPGQFF,TGCAGCGTTACTGGACGAGCGGGAGGGCCGGGGCAGTTCTTC
TRBJ1-4,-,-,TRBV5-1,CASSMGVRGEKLFF,TGCGCCAGCAGCATGGGCGTCCGGGGAGAAAAACTGTTTTTT
TRBJ1-2,-,once,TRBV5-4,CASSSEMQGYGYTF,TGTGCCAGCAGCTCCGAAATGCAGGGCTATGGCTACACCTTC
TRBJ2-2,TRBD1,-,TRBV5-1,CASDRGSNTGELFF,TGCGCCAGTGACAGGGGATCGAACACCGGGGAGCTGTTTTTT
TRBJ2-1,TRBD2,-,TRBV5-5,CASSQTGTRGNEQFF,TGTGCCAGCAGCCAGACCGGGACTAGGGGCAATGAGCAGTTCTTC
TRBJ2-5,-,-,TRBV7-8,CASSLTGTLGETQYF,TGTGCCAGCAGCTTAACAGGGACCCTAGGAGAGACCCAGTACTTC
TRBJ2-1,-,-,TRBV2,CASSGGQYNEQFF,TGTGCCAGCAGTGGAGGACAATACAATGAGCAGTTCTTC
TRBJ2-5,-,-,TRBV2,CASSEVNSQETQYF,TGTGCCAGCAGTGAAGTTAACAGCCAAGAGACCCAGTACTTC
TRBJ2-5,TRBD2,-,TRBV7-9,CASSLVRGGRETQYF,TGTGCCAGCAGCTTAGTTCGGGGGGGCCGGGAGACCCAGTACTTC
TRBJ2-7,-,-,TRBV2,CASSGNIEQYF,TGTGCCAGCAGTGGAAACATAGAGCAGTACTTC
TRBJ2-7,TRBD2,-,TRBV6-2/TRBV6-3,CASSYGGGVEQYF,TGTGCCAGCAGTTACGGCGGGGGGGTCGAGCAGTACTTC
TRBJ2-7,-,-,TRBV28,CAIAGRPPYEQYF,TGTGCCATTGCGGGCCGTCCCCCCTACGAGCAGTACTTC
TRBJ1-5,TRBD1,-,TRBV30,CAWSEGTGKVQPQHF,TGTGCCTGGAGCGAGGGGACAGGTAAAGTTCAGCCCCAGCATTTT
TRBJ2-5,TRBD1,once,TRBV2,CASSPRDSQETQYF,TGTGCCAGCAGTCCCAGGGACAGCCAAGAGACCCAGTACTTC
TRBJ2-5,-,-,TRBV19,CASRDYAQETQYF,TGTGCCAGTAGGGACTACGCTCAAGAGACCCAGTACTTC
TRBJ2-5,-,-,TRBV11-2,CASSRQDRETQYF,TGTGCCAGCAGCCGACAGGATCGGGAGACCCAGTACTTC
TRBJ2-3,-,-,TRBV28,CASSVRRQGTDTQYF,TGTGCCAGCAGTGTAAGACGACAGGGCACAGATACGCAGTATTTT
TRBJ2-7,TRBD2,-,TRBV5-1,CASSLYSGSSYEQYF,TGCGCCAGCAGCTTATATAGCGGGAGCTCCTACGAGCAGTACTTC
TRBJ2-7,TRBD2,-,TRBV11-3,CASSLGGVPDEQYF,TGTGCCAGCAGCCTGGGAGGGGTCCCGGACGAGCAGTACTTC
TRBJ2-7,-,-,TRBV7-9,CASSYPGLVYEQYF,TGTGCCAGCAGCTACCCGGGACTCGTATACGAGCAGTACTTC
TRBJ2-5,TRBD2,-,TRBV7-2,CASSSTSGNRETQYF,TGTGCCAGCAGCTCGACTAGCGGGAATCGAGAGACCCAGTACTTC
TRBJ2-7,TRBD1,-,TRBV18,CASSPSRDSSYEQYF,TGTGCCAGCTCACCAAGCCGGGACAGCTCCTACGAGCAGTACTTC
TRBJ1-2,-,-,TRBV7-2,CASSLIRDYGYTF,TGTGCCAGCAGCTTAATCAGGGACTATGGCTACACCTTC
TRBJ1-2,-,-,TRBV5-1,CASSLEGYGYTF,TGCGCCAGCAGCTTGGAGGGGTATGGCTACACCTTC
TRBJ2-7,-,-,TRBV6-2/TRBV6-3,CASSSSSQGSSYEQYF,TGTGCCAGCAGTTCGAGTTCCCAGGGCAGCTCCTACGAGCAGTACTTC
TRBJ1-5,TRBD1,-,TRBV10-2,CASSSQGYQPQHF,TGCGCCAGCAGCTCACAGGGGTACCAGCCCCAGCATTTT
TRBJ2-1,-,-,TRBV11-2,CASSLVTGVGQFF,TGTGCCAGCAGCTTGGTAACGGGGGTAGGGCAGTTCTTC
TRBJ2-3,TRBD2,-,TRBV7-6,CASSPRTRGGWDTQYF,TGTGCCAGCAGCCCCCGGACTAGAGGAGGTTGGGATACGCAGTATTTT
TRBJ1-5,TRBD1,-,TRBV27,CASSLSGTGNQPQHF,TGTGCCAGCAGTTTATCCGGGACAGGCAATCAGCCCCAGCATTTT
TRBJ2-5,TRBD2,-,TRBV6-2/TRBV6-3,CASSLISSGSGETQYF,TGTGCCAGCAGCCTAATCTCTAGCGGGAGCGGAGAGACCCAGTACTTC
TRBJ1-5,-,-,TRBV4-1,CASSQDPQGGNQPQHF,TGCGCCAGCAGCCAAGATCCACAGGGTGGGAATCAGCCCCAGCATTTT
TRBJ1-2,-,-,TRBV19,CASSLNTGSHGYTF,TGTGCCAGTAGTCTAAACACAGGGAGCCATGGCTACACCTTC
TRBJ2-1,TRBD1,once,TRBV30,CAWSWDRGYNEQFF,TGTGCCTGGAGTTGGGACAGGGGGTACAATGAGCAGTTCTTC
TRBJ2-1,TRBD2,-,TRBV4-2,CASSHFSGSAYNEQFF,TGTGCCAGCAGCCATTTTAGCGGGAGCGCCTACAATGAGCAGTTCTTC
TRBJ2-7,-,-,TRBV7-9,CASSLALGQSSYEQYF,TGTGCCAGCAGCTTAGCGCTCGGACAGTCCTCCTACGAGCAGTACTTC
TRBJ1-4,TRBD1,once,TRBV7-9,CASSRDRERLGEKLFF,TGTGCCAGCAGCCGGGACAGGGAAAGGCTGGGTGAAAAACTGTTTTTT
TRBJ2-3,-,-,TRBV7-9,CASSLGLGPDTQYF,TGTGCCAGCAGCTTAGGTTTGGGGCCAGATACGCAGTATTTT
TRBJ1-1,TRBD1,-,TRBV5-1,CASSLAPKKGQGPEAFF,TGCGCCAGCAGCTTGGCCCCCAAAAAAGGACAGGGCCCTGAAGCTTTCTTT